A selection of T cell receptor beta chains follows, all from one sample in a study of tumor-infiltrating lymphocytes in primary liver carcinoma. TCRdb re-derived calls from the multiplex PCR reads in MiXCR, one entry per CDR3 protein. The table has some 180,000 distinct CDR3 sequences, around four fifths seen once; the top ten hold 15% to 20%. The sample was tumor tissue from primary liver carcinoma. The source of these receptors is a man aged 35-49 years with primary liver carcinoma and hepatitis B virus infection. Each CDR3 is given without its conserved first and last residue. Each record gives: V gene, J gene, clone size, CDR3 protein. The size of a clone is reported for some rows only, either as once, few or many, or as a class for expanded clones.

v_gene: TRBV4-3
j_gene: TRBJ1-2
abundance: NA
CDR3aa: ANSQGQQIYGYT

v_gene: TRBV20-1
j_gene: TRBJ1-1
abundance: NA
CDR3aa: SAPTTGIEAF

v_gene: TRBV5-6
j_gene: TRBJ1-2
abundance: NA
CDR3aa: ASNLTTNYGYT

v_gene: TRBV6-6
j_gene: TRBJ1-5
abundance: NA
CDR3aa: VSSPHLDDRFNQPQH

v_gene: TRBV6-1
j_gene: TRBJ2-5
abundance: NA
CDR3aa: ANSDPRQGVSAQY

v_gene: TRBV6-1
j_gene: TRBJ2-6
abundance: NA
CDR3aa: ASSTVSGVNVLT

v_gene: TRBV6-1
j_gene: TRBJ1-2
abundance: NA
CDR3aa: ARSEVPNYGYI

v_gene: TRBV7-9
j_gene: TRBJ1-2
abundance: NA
CDR3aa: ASSFGTDPYGYT

v_gene: TRBV11-2
j_gene: TRBJ2-3
abundance: NA
CDR3aa: VSSLNLLAGGDEDTQY

v_gene: TRBV6-1
j_gene: TRBJ2-7
abundance: NA
CDR3aa: TSSEADRSSYEQY

v_gene: TRBV12-3/TRBV12-4
j_gene: TRBJ1-5
abundance: NA
CDR3aa: ASRQTGLPDQPLH

v_gene: TRBV11-1
j_gene: TRBJ2-2
abundance: NA
CDR3aa: ASSLCGSGTGELF

v_gene: TRBV20-1
j_gene: TRBJ1-1
abundance: few
CDR3aa: SAPTSGTEAF

v_gene: TRBV11-3
j_gene: NA
abundance: NA
CDR3aa: ASSTGTRRLYNEQY

v_gene: TRBV29-1
j_gene: TRBJ2-2
abundance: NA
CDR3aa: CVETSEPNTGELF

v_gene: TRBV24-1
j_gene: TRBJ1-1
abundance: once
CDR3aa: ATSGVSNEAF

v_gene: TRBV29-1
j_gene: TRBJ2-2
abundance: NA
CDR3aa: NVGTSTANTGELF

v_gene: TRBV6-2/TRBV6-3
j_gene: TRBJ2-7
abundance: NA
CDR3aa: TSSLRDKAHEQY

v_gene: TRBV6-5
j_gene: NA
abundance: NA
CDR3aa: ASSLIEDQPQY

v_gene: TRBV11-3
j_gene: TRBJ2-1
abundance: NA
CDR3aa: TSSLGVLGFPHNEQF

v_gene: TRBV6-6
j_gene: TRBJ1-1
abundance: NA
CDR3aa: ASRYDRELPEAF

v_gene: TRBV5-6
j_gene: TRBJ2-3
abundance: NA
CDR3aa: TSSLPSGQSHTDTQY

v_gene: TRBV11-2
j_gene: TRBJ2-3
abundance: NA
CDR3aa: TSNNRSTGNTDTQY

v_gene: TRBV12-3/TRBV12-4
j_gene: TRBJ2-3
abundance: NA
CDR3aa: ASSSRTSGVRDTQY

v_gene: TRBV6-1
j_gene: TRBJ2-7
abundance: NA
CDR3aa: ASQLTGVPYEQY

v_gene: TRBV6-1
j_gene: TRBJ2-3
abundance: NA
CDR3aa: TSSSETPGQGGDTQY

v_gene: TRBV29-1
j_gene: TRBJ2-3
abundance: few
CDR3aa: SVTGVDGRSRDTQY

v_gene: TRBV29-1
j_gene: TRBJ1-2
abundance: NA
CDR3aa: NVEVSASAYYGYT

v_gene: TRBV11-2
j_gene: TRBJ1-4
abundance: few
CDR3aa: ACSLGAAVNEKLF

v_gene: TRBV11-1
j_gene: TRBJ2-7
abundance: NA
CDR3aa: ASSSLPGVAYEQY

v_gene: TRBV28
j_gene: TRBJ2-7
abundance: NA
CDR3aa: ASPPPDMAFHEQY

v_gene: TRBV10-2
j_gene: TRBJ1-1
abundance: NA
CDR3aa: AISELGNTEAF

v_gene: TRBV6-1
j_gene: TRBJ1-1
abundance: NA
CDR3aa: ASRRIRRGTNTEAL

v_gene: TRBV12-3/TRBV12-4
j_gene: TRBJ1-4
abundance: NA
CDR3aa: ANSLSRVEKLF

v_gene: TRBV6-2/TRBV6-3
j_gene: TRBJ2-7
abundance: NA
CDR3aa: ASSYSTCAYEQY

v_gene: TRBV7-8
j_gene: TRBJ2-5
abundance: once
CDR3aa: ASSLVSLAGEGETQY

v_gene: TRBV6-5
j_gene: TRBJ2-1
abundance: once
CDR3aa: TSSLRGSCNEQF

v_gene: TRBV25-1
j_gene: TRBJ2-5
abundance: NA
CDR3aa: ASSDTRDAKETQY

v_gene: TRBV2
j_gene: TRBJ1-2
abundance: few
CDR3aa: ASSEDISGRVRYT

v_gene: TRBV11-1
j_gene: TRBJ2-2
abundance: NA
CDR3aa: ATSLWANAEELF

v_gene: TRBV5-5
j_gene: TRBJ2-7
abundance: NA
CDR3aa: ASSPCLASFYEQY

v_gene: TRBV29-1
j_gene: TRBJ1-2
abundance: many
CDR3aa: SVDRQGHGYT

v_gene: TRBV29-1
j_gene: TRBJ2-7
abundance: NA
CDR3aa: SDGRRGNEQY

v_gene: TRBV6-6
j_gene: TRBJ2-7
abundance: once
CDR3aa: VSLLDGGTSFYEQN

v_gene: TRBV12-3/TRBV12-4
j_gene: TRBJ1-2
abundance: NA
CDR3aa: ASTPQGGGGYT

v_gene: TRBV4-2
j_gene: TRBJ2-2
abundance: many
CDR3aa: ASSQDQIGGELF

v_gene: TRBV28
j_gene: TRBJ2-7
abundance: NA
CDR3aa: ASTNPMGSHYEQY

v_gene: TRBV29-1
j_gene: TRBJ2-3
abundance: NA
CDR3aa: SIDGASGVGTDTQY

v_gene: TRBV6-2/TRBV6-3
j_gene: TRBJ2-3
abundance: NA
CDR3aa: ASSFLGLLGGDTQY

v_gene: TRBV4-2
j_gene: TRBJ1-2
abundance: NA
CDR3aa: ASSRSSSGGGASYGYT

v_gene: TRBV12-3/TRBV12-4
j_gene: TRBJ2-5
abundance: NA
CDR3aa: ASSLSGMPETQY

v_gene: TRBV6-1
j_gene: TRBJ2-7
abundance: NA
CDR3aa: VSSPHRDRSSYEQY

v_gene: TRBV4-3
j_gene: TRBJ2-1
abundance: NA
CDR3aa: SSSQDPTGANEQF